This TCR beta chain was sequenced for a study of PD-L1 blockade in urothelial cancer. Study overall: Male sex and bladder-origin urothelial cancer characterized about 85% of the roughly 29 patients. Researchers looked at the blood 3 weeks (second dose) and 6 weeks after treatment began.

Remarks on this clone: The antigen remains unidentified.

Trimming took 5 bases from V and 7 from J; bases not matched to a gene: 8. Germline CDR1 MDHEN, CDR2 SYDVKM. CDR3 length: 14 amino acids. PCRs were each spiked with synthetic TCR analog templates. Data came from immunoSEQ multiplex PCR; TCRdb stores just in-frame clones and leaves some out. The repertoire includes approximately 100,000 clones, roughly 84% of them detected once, and 2.4% sits in the top ten. Study observations and caveats: The study found that durable-benefit patients expanded tumor-associated blood clones more at 3 weeks.

The sequencing used PBMCs, collected around atezolizumab (anti-PD-L1) treatment. The V gene is TRBV28, the J gene TRBJ1-5; 7 bases are shared with TRBD1. This receptor was obtained from a middle-aged man with urothelial cancer. CDR3 nucleotide sequence: TGTGCCAGCAGTATCGACAGGGTGAAACAGCCCCAGCATTTT. Its translation: CASSIDRVKQPQHF.